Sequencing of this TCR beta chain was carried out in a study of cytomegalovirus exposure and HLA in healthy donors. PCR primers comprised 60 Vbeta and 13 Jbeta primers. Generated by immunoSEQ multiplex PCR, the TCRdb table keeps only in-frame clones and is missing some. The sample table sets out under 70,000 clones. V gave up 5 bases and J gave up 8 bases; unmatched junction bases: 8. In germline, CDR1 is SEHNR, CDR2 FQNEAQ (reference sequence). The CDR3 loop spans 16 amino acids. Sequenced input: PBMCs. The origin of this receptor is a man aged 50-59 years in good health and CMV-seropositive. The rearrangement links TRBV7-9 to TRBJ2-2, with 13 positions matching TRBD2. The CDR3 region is CASSPSGLAGVGELFF. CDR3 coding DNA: TGTGCCAGCAGCCCCTCTGGACTAGCGGGAGTGGGGGAGCTGTTTTTT.